The rows below give T cell receptor beta chains drawn from one sample of a study of spatial heterogeneity in lung cancer. TCRdb reanalysed the 5' RACE reads using MiXCR and keeps one entry per CDR3 protein. The sample consists of 90,000 to 95,000 distinct CDR3 sequences, about 12% of them appearing once. The source was PBMCs, collected at surgery. Every receptor here comes from a male donor with early-stage non-small cell lung cancer. The CDR3 runs from the conserved cysteine through the conserved F or W. The D gene is left open where the match is weak. Clone size is not always given. Where it is, it says once, few, many or a class for expanded clones.

clone size,CDR3 length,J gene,V gene,D gene,CDR3 protein,CDR3 DNA
few,15,TRBJ1-6,TRBV6-5,TRBD1,CASSYSTRGRSPLHF,TGTGCCAGCAGTTACTCGACCAGGGGGCGTTCACCCCTCCACTTT
few,13,TRBJ2-1,TRBV7-9,-,CASSLEFGHRQFF,TGTGCCAGCAGCTTAGAATTTGGGCATAGGCAGTTCTTC
few,12,TRBJ2-7,TRBV10-3,-,CAIMEGAYEQYF,TGTGCCATCATGGAGGGGGCCTACGAGCAGTACTTC
few,17,TRBJ1-3,TRBV20-1,-,CSARDLGATSSGNTIYF,TGCAGTGCTAGAGATTTGGGGGCTACGAGCTCTGGAAACACCATATATTTT
few,11,TRBJ1-2,TRBV19,-,CASSTFYGYTF,TGTGCCAGTAGTACCTTCTATGGCTACACCTTC
few,13,TRBJ2-1,TRBV12-3/TRBV12-4,TRBD2,CASSWTSGRMKFF,TGTGCCAGCAGTTGGACTAGCGGGAGAATGAAGTTCTTC
few,13,TRBJ1-1,TRBV29-1,TRBD1,CSVEINRGNEAFF,TGCAGCGTTGAGATTAACAGGGGTAACGAAGCTTTCTTT
many,15,TRBJ2-1,TRBV12-3/TRBV12-4,-,CASSFLADPSRKQFF,TGTGCCAGCAGTTTTTTAGCGGACCCCTCACGGAAGCAGTTCTTC
many,15,TRBJ2-1,TRBV7-2,-,CASSLVGGAYNEQFF,TGTGCCAGCAGCTTAGTGGGGGGCGCATACAATGAGCAGTTCTTC
many,14,TRBJ1-1,TRBV11-3,-,CASSPRGKNTEAFF,TGTGCCAGCAGCCCAAGAGGGAAGAACACTGAAGCTTTCTTT
many,14,TRBJ2-1,TRBV6-2/TRBV6-3,-,CASSGQSSYNEQFF,TGTGCCAGCAGTGGACAAAGCTCCTACAATGAGCAGTTCTTC
few,17,TRBJ2-6,TRBV7-9,-,CASSSFRRTSGANVLTF,TGTGCCAGCAGCTCGTTCCGGCGAACCTCTGGGGCCAACGTCCTGACTTTC
few,14,TRBJ2-3,TRBV5-1,-,CASSPRTSTDTQYF,TGCGCCAGCAGCCCTAGGACTAGCACAGATACGCAGTATTTT
many,16,TRBJ2-2,TRBV28,TRBD1,CASSLTGQSNTGELFF,TGTGCCAGCAGTTTAACGGGACAGTCGAACACCGGGGAGCTGTTTTTT
many,13,TRBJ1-3,TRBV29-1,-,CSPKGRSGNTIYF,TGCAGCCCAAAGGGGCGTTCAGGAAACACCATATATTTT
few,13,TRBJ1-5,TRBV7-3,-,CASSLTGGQPQHF,TGTGCCAGCAGCTTAACTGGTGGCCAGCCCCAGCATTTT
-,16,TRBJ2-5,TRBV5-6,TRBD2,CASSLALAGAGETQYF,TGTGCCAGCAGCTTGGCTCTAGCGGGAGCAGGGGAGACCCAGTACTTC
few,16,TRBJ1-6,TRBV4-3,-,CASSQGWDYWNSPLHF,TGCGCCAGCAGCCAAGGATGGGATTACTGGAATTCACCCCTCCACTTT
-,15,TRBJ1-4,TRBV11-2,-,CASSPTMGGPEKLFF,TGTGCCAGCAGCCCGACCATGGGCGGACCGGAAAAACTGTTTTTT
few,12,TRBJ1-2,TRBV6-1,-,CASSEGTYGYTF,TGTGCCAGCTCCGAGGGGACCTATGGCTACACCTTC
many,14,TRBJ2-3,TRBV24-1,TRBD1,CATSETGGTNTQYF,TGTGCCACCAGTGAAACAGGGGGGACGAATACGCAGTATTTT
few,13,TRBJ1-1,TRBV11-2,-,CASSIGLATEAFF,TGTGCCAGCAGCATAGGTTTGGCCACTGAAGCTTTCTTT
many,14,TRBJ2-1,TRBV11-3,TRBD2,CASSRGRGYNEQFF,TGTGCCAGCAGCCGCGGGAGGGGCTACAATGAGCAGTTCTTC
many,13,TRBJ2-4,TRBV20-1,TRBD1,CSARTGGWDIQYF,TGCAGTGCTAGGACAGGGGGCTGGGACATTCAGTACTTC
-,14,TRBJ1-3,TRBV12-3/TRBV12-4,-,CASSKTYPGNTIYF,TGTGCCAGCAGCAAGACCTACCCTGGAAACACCATATATTTT
few,14,TRBJ1-2,TRBV18,TRBD1,CASSLQGAGYGYTF,TGTGCCAGCTCACTACAGGGGGCTGGCTATGGCTACACCTTC
many,15,TRBJ2-1,TRBV7-3,TRBD2,CASSPRASGVHEQFF,TGTGCCAGCAGCCCCCGGGCTAGCGGGGTACATGAGCAGTTCTTC
-,14,TRBJ2-5,TRBV2,-,CASVRGLQGETQYF,TGTGCCAGCGTCCGGGGCCTTCAGGGGGAGACCCAGTACTTC
-,14,TRBJ1-1,TRBV4-1,-,CASSQDPRDTEAFF,TGCGCCAGCAGCCAAGATCCCCGAGACACTGAAGCTTTCTTT
few,13,TRBJ1-1,TRBV6-2/TRBV6-3,-,CASSSGVNPEAFF,TGTGCCAGCAGTTCGGGAGTCAACCCTGAAGCTTTCTTT
-,16,TRBJ2-3,TRBV5-1,-,CASSFTGALGADTQYF,TGCGCCAGCAGCTTTACGGGGGCCCTAGGCGCAGATACGCAGTATTTT
-,13,TRBJ1-1,TRBV30,-,CAWSASTGTEAFF,TGTGCCTGGAGTGCTTCCACCGGGACTGAAGCTTTCTTT
-,11,TRBJ2-7,TRBV27,-,CATGDNHEQYF,TGTGCCACGGGGGACAACCACGAGCAGTACTTC
-,15,TRBJ2-2,TRBV5-1,-,CASSLGRGNTGELFF,TGCGCCAGCAGCTTGGGGCGGGGGAACACCGGGGAGCTGTTTTTT
-,15,TRBJ2-5,TRBV11-2,-,CTSSSLSPLDETQYF,TGTACCAGCAGCTCCCTCTCTCCACTCGACGAGACCCAGTACTTC
-,13,TRBJ1-5,TRBV20-1,-,CSARDTGSGPQHF,TGCAGTGCTAGGGACACCGGCAGTGGGCCCCAGCATTTT
-,16,TRBJ2-7,TRBV7-2,-,CASSLGGNLPRSEQYF,TGTGCCAGCAGCTTAGGAGGGAACCTCCCCCGATCGGAGCAGTACTTC
-,16,TRBJ1-2,TRBV3-1,-,CASSQPFPGLDYGYTF,TGTGCCAGCAGCCAACCCTTCCCCGGTTTGGACTATGGCTACACCTTC
many,12,TRBJ1-6,TRBV3-1,TRBD1,CASSQDRGTAHF,TGTGCCAGCAGCCAAGATCGCGGGACAGCTCACTTT
-,13,TRBJ2-3,TRBV20-1,TRBD2,CSAPGLAADTQYF,TGCAGTGCTCCGGGACTAGCAGCGGATACGCAGTATTTT
few,16,TRBJ2-3,TRBV2,-,CASSDAGWGRTDTQYF,TGTGCCAGCAGTGACGCCGGATGGGGGCGCACAGATACGCAGTATTTT
many,15,TRBJ2-2,TRBV7-2,-,CASSLFGANTGELFF,TGTGCCAGCAGCTTATTCGGGGCGAACACCGGGGAGCTGTTTTTT
few,12,TRBJ1-5,TRBV6-1,-,CASSAADRISDF,TGTGCCAGCAGTGCGGCGGACAGAATCTCGGATTTT